This T cell receptor beta chain was recovered during a study of response to subunit inactivated influenza vaccine. Broader study findings: That few new T cells are recruited by each seasonal influenza vaccination was the authors' suggestion.

In regard to this clonotype: Its antigen is currently unknown.

The CDR3 sequence is 15 residues long. Trimming removed 0 bases from V and 2 bases from J, with 9 bases in between. Germline loops: CDR1 LGHNA, CDR2 YSLEER. TCRdb analysed the RT-PCR reads with MiXCR anew, one entry per CDR3 protein. The sample carries 500,000 to 550,000 distinct CDR3 sequences, more than 7% recorded once. The rearrangement uses TRBV4-3 and TRBJ2-3; D is unclear. This receptor was identified in a man aged 50 to 75 who received an inactivated influenza vaccine. The sequences come from PBMCs from blood, collected about 23 months after vaccination. The CDR3, as DNA: TGCGCCAGCAGCCAAGACCCCAGGCCCACAGATACGCAGTATTTT. It codes for CASSQDPRPTDTQYF.